This TCR beta chain was captured by sequencing in a study of T cell repertoires in cytomegalovirus infection (dated by TCRdb to about 2019). For the wider study: The HLA type of each donor mattered for the analysis, because public TCR beta signatures pointed to carriage of CMV infection along with the matching HLA type.

This clonotype was picked up many times. It has no known antigen specificity. Base qualities are not provided; no much larger clone lies one nucleotide away. The study at large found these results: The ex vivo response was dominated by HLA-C-restricted CMV-specific TCR beta clonotypes, which also provided the single most frequent clonotype in two of eight donors. Carriers of CMV infection plus the relevant HLA type were discriminated by the cumulative frequency of public TCR beta family members in the study cohort and in an independent roughly 380-donor cohort.

Sequenced on an Illumina HiSeq 1500. In-frame beta chains were kept once TCRdb had trimmed the public reads at Q25 with fastp and called clones with MiXCR. Each entry merges the rows of one CDR3 protein and shows their most common DNA and genes. This sample lists some 300,000 distinct CDR3 sequences; about a sixth were detected once. Jointly, the top ten make up 12% of the sample. Material for sequencing was PBMCs. The sequence was collected from a human donor in good health (CMV status not recorded). Some clones in this sample may be carry-over from other donors' samples.

Here the CDR3 is given as CASGGTSYNEQFF. The base sequence is TGTGCCAGCGGGGGGACCTCCTACAATGAGCAGTTCTTC. The receptor chain draws on TRBV12-3 or TRBV12-4 and TRBJ2-1; a tentative D match to TRBD2 spans 6 bases. Reading from cysteine to phenylalanine, the CDR3 counts 13 amino acids. The sequence is cut down to CDR3 DNA, 39 bases in frame from base 1. The germline ends are 8 bases apart after V is trimmed by 8 bases and J by 0 bases.